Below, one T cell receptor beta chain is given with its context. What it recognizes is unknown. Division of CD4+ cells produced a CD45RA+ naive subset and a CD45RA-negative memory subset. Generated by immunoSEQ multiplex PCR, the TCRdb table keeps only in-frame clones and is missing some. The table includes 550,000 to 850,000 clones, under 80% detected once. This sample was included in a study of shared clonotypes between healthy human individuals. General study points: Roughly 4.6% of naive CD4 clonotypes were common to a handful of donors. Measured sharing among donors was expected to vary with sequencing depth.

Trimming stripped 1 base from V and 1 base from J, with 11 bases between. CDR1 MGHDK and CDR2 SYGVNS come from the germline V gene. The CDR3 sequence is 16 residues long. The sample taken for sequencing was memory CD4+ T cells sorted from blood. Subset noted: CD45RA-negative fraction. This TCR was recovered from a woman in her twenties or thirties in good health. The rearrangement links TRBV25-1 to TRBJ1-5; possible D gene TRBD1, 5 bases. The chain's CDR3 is CASSESRTKSNQPQHF. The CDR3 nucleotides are TGTGCCAGCAGTGAATCGAGGACAAAAAGCAATCAGCCCCAGCATTTT.